What follows is one T cell receptor (beta chain) and its context. The sample comes from a study of cytomegalovirus exposure and HLA in healthy donors. The study ran its PCR with 60 Vbeta and 13 Jbeta primers. The assay was immunoSEQ multiplex PCR, and TCRdb's table has in-frame clones only and misses some. The sample shows roughly 170,000 clones, more than 65% of them seen only once. The sequence derives from a man aged 30 to 39 in good health and CMV-seronegative. The specimen sequenced was PBMCs.

CDR3 bases: TGTGCCAGCTCACCACCGGACAGGGTTTACGAGCAGTACTTC. This gives the protein CASSPPDRVYEQYF. V and J are TRBV18 and TRBJ2-7; 8 nucleotides match TRBD1. The germline V gene has CDR1 KGHSH and CDR2 LQKENI. Trimming at V came to 0 bases and at J to 4 bases, leaving 2 bases not matched to a gene. This CDR3 contains 14 residues.